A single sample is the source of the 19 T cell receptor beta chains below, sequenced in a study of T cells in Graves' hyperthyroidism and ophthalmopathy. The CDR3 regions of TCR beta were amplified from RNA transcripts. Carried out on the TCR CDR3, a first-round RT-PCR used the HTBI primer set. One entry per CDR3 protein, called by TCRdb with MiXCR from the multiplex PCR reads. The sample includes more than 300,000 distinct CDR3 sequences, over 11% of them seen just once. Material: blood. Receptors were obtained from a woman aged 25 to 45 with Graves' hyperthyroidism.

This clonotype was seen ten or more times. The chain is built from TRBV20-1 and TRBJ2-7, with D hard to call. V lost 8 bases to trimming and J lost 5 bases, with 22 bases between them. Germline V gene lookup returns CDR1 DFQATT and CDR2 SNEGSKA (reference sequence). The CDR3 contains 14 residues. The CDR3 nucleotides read TGCAGTACCCCCCGAGGATTGCGCATAGACGAGCAGTACTTC. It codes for CSTPRGLRIDEQYF.

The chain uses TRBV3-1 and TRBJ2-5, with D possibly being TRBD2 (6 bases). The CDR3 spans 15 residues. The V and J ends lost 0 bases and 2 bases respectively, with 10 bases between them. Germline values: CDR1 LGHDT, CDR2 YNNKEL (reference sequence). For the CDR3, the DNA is TGTGCCAGCAGCCAAGATAGGGGACTTCAAGAGACCCAGTACTTC. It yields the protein CASSQDRGLQETQYF.

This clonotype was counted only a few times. The CDR3 DNA reads TGTGCCAGCAGTTTATCGGCGGGGGGTATGAACATTCAGTACTTC. As protein: CASSLSAGGMNIQYF. The rearrangement joins TRBV27 to TRBJ2-4, with 8 bases that match TRBD2. CDR3 length equals 15 residues. Per the germline V gene, CDR1 is MNHEY and CDR2 is SMNVEV (reference sequence). J was trimmed by 7 bases and V by 0 bases; bases with no gene match: 5.

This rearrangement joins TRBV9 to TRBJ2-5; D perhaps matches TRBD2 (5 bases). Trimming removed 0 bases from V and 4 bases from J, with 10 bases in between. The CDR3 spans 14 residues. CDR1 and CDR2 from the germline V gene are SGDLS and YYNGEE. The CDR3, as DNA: TGTGCCAGCAGCGTAGCGGGTGCGGGAGAGACCCAGTACTTC. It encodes CASSVAGAGETQYF. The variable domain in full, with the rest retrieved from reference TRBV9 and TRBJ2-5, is DSGVTQTPKHLITATGQRVTLRCSPRSGDLSVYWYQQSLDQGLQFLIQYYNGEERAKGNILERFSAQQFPDLHSELNLSSLELGDSALYFCASSVAGAGETQYFGPGTRLLVL.

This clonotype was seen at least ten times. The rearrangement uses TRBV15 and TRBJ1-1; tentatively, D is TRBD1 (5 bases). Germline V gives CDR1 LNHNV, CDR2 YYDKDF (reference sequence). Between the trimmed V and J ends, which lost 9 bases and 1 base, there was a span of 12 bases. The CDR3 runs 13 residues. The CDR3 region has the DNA TGTGCCACTGGCCGGGGCCAGAACACTGAAGCTTTCTTT. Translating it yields CATGRGQNTEAFF.

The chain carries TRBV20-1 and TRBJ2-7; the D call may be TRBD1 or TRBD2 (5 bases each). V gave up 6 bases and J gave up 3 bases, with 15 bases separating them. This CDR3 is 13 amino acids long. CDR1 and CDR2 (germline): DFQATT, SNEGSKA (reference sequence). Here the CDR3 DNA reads TGCAGTGCGCGACTTGCGAGGGGCTACGAGCAGTACTTC. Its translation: CSARLARGYEQYF.

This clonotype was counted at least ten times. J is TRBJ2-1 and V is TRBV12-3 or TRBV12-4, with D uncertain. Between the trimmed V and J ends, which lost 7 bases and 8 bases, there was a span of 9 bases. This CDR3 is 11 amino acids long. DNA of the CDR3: TGTGCCAGCATCCTTAGCCATGAGCAGTTCTTC. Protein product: CASILSHEQFF.

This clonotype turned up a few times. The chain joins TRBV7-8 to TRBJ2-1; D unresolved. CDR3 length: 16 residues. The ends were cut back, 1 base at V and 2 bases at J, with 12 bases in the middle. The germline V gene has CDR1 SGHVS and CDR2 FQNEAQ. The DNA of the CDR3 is TGTGCCAGCAGCTTAGTAGGATCGGTAGCCTACAATGAGCAGTTCTTC. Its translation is CASSLVGSVAYNEQFF.

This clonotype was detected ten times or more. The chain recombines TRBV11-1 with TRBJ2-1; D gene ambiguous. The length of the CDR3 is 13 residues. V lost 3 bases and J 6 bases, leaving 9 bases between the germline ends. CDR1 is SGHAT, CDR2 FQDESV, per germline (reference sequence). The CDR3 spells CASSLRPGNEQFF. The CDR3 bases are TGTGCCAGCAGCTTGCGCCCCGGCAATGAGCAGTTCTTC.

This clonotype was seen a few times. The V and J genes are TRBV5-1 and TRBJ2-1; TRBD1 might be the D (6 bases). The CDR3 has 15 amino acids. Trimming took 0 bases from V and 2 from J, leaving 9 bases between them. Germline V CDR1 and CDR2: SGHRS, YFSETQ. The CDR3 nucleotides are TGCGCCAGCAGCTTGGGACAGGACACCTACAATGAGCAGTTCTTC. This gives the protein CASSLGQDTYNEQFF.

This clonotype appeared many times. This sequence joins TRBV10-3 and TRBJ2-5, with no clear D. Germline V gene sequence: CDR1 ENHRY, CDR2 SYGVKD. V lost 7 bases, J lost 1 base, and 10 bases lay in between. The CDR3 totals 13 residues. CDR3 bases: TGTGCCATCAAAGAAACTACCCAAGAGACCCAGTACTTC. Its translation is CAIKETTQETQYF.

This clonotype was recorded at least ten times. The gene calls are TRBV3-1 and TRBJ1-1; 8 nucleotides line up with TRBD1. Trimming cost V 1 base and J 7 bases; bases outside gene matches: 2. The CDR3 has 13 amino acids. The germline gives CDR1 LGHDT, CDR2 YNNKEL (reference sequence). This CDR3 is CASSQVQGVEAFF. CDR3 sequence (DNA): TGTGCCAGCAGCCAAGTACAGGGGGTTGAAGCTTTCTTT. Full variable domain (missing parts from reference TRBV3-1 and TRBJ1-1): DTAVSQTPKYLVTQMGNDKSIKCEQNLGHDTMYWYKQDSKKFLKIMFSYNNKELIINETVPNRFSPKSPDKAHLNLHINSLELGDSAVYFCASSQVQGVEAFFGQGTRLTVV.

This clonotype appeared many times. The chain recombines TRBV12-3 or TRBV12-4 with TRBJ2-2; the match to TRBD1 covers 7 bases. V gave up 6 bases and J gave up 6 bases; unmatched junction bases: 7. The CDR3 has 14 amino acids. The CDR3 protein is CASSLTGWAGELFF. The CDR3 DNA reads TGTGCCAGCAGCTTGACAGGGTGGGCCGGGGAGCTGTTTTTT.

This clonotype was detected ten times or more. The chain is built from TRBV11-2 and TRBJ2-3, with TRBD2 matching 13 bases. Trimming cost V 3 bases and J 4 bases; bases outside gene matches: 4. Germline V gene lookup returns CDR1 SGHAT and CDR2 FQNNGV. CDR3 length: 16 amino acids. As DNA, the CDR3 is TGTGCCAGCAGCTTCACTAGCGGGAGGGTGGCAGATACGCAGTATTTT. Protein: CASSFTSGRVADTQYF.

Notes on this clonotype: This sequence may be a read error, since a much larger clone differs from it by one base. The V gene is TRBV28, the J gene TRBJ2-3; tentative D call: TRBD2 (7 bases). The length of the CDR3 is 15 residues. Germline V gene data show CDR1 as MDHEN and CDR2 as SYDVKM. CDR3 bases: TGTGCCAGCGGTTTCCGGGGGGCTGGCACAGATACGCAGTATTTT. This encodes CASGFRGAGTDTQYF.

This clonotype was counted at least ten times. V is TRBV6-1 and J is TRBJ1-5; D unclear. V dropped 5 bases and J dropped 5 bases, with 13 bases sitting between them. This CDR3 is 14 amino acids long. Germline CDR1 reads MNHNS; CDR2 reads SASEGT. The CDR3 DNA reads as TGTGCCAGCAGTTTAAAAGCAGGTTATCAGCCCCAGCATTTT. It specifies CASSLKAGYQPQHF.

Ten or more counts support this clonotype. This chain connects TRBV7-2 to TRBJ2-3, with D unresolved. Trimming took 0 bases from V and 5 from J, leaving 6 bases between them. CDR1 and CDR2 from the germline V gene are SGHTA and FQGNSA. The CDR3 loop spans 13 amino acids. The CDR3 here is CASSLALGDTQYF. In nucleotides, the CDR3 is TGTGCCAGCAGCTTAGCGCTCGGAGATACGCAGTATTTT.

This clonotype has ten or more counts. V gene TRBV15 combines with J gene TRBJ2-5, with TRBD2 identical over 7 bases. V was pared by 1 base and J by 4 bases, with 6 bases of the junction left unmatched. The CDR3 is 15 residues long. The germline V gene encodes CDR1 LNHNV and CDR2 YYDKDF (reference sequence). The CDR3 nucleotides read TGTGCCACCAGCAGAGCTGACCTAGCGGCAGAGACCCAGTACTTC. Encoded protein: CATSRADLAAETQYF. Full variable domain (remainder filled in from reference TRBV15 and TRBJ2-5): DAMVIQNPRYQVTQFGKPVTLSCSQTLNHNVMYWYQQKSSQAPKLLFHYYDKDFNNEADTPDNFQSRRPNTSFCFLDIRSPGLGDTAMYLCATSRADLAAETQYFGPGTRLLVL.

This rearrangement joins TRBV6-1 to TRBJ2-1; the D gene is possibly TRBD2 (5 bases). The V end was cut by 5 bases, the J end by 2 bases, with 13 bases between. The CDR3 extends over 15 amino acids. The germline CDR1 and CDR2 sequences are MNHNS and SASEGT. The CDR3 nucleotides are TGTGCCAGCAGTTTCGGACTGGTCACCTACAATGAGCAGTTCTTC. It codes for CASSFGLVTYNEQFF.